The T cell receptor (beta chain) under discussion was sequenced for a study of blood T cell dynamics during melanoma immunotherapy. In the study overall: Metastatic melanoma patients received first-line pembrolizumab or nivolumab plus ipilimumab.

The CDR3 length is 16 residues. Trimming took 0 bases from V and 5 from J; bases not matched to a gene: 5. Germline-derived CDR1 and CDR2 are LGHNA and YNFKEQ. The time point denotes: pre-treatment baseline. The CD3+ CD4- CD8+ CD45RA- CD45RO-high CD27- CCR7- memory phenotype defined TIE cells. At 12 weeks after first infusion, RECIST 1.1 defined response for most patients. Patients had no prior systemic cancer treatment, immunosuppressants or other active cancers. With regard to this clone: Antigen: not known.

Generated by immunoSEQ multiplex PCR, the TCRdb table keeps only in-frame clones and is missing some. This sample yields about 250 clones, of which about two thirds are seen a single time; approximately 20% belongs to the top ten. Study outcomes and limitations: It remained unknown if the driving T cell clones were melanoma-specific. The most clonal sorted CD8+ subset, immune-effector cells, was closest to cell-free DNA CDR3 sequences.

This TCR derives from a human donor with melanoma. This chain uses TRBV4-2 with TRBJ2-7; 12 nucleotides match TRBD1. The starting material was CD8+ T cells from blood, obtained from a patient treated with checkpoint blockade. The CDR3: CASSQDIGTGGNEQYF. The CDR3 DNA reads TGTGCCAGCAGCCAAGATATAGGGACAGGGGGCAACGAGCAGTACTTC.